A selection of T cell receptor beta chains follows, all from one sample in a study of T cell responses to AZD1222 COVID-19 vaccine. Using immunoSEQ multiplex PCR, the repertoire was profiled, and TCRdb retains in-frame clones only, with some absent. The profile covers some 110,000 clones, with about four fifths appearing a single time and approximately 10% taken by the ten largest. Here the sequenced sample was peripheral blood, taken on day 0 of AZD1222 vaccination. These receptors originate from an adult in good health. The CDR3 runs from the conserved cysteine through the conserved F or W. A D gene is named only where the DNA matches it firmly. The listing skips clone size in some rows; elsewhere it reads once, few, many or a size class.

v_gene	abundance	d_gene	j_gene	CDR3aa	CDR3nt
TRBV7-9	.	.	TRBJ2-1	CASSKAGGVNEQFF	TGTGCCAGCAGCAAAGCCGGGGGCGTGAATGAGCAGTTCTTC
TRBV11-1	.	TRBD2	TRBJ2-1	CASSLRGRTYNEQFF	TGTGCCAGCAGCCTGCGCGGGAGGACCTACAATGAGCAGTTCTTC
TRBV6-5	few	.	TRBJ1-1	CASSLEGGVFEAFF	TGTGCCAGCAGTCTGGAGGGGGGGGTATTTGAAGCTTTCTTT
TRBV30	.	.	TRBJ2-7	CASGLGPAYEQYF	TGTGCCTCGGGGTTGGGACCGGCCTACGAGCAGTACTTC
TRBV28	once	.	TRBJ2-3	CASSLYRVGDTDTQYF	TGTGCCAGCAGTTTGTACAGGGTAGGAGACACAGATACGCAGTATTTT
TRBV29-1	.	.	TRBJ1-4	CSGVIGRNNEKLFF	TGCAGCGGGGTTATTGGACGGAATAATGAAAAACTGTTTTTT
TRBV28	.	TRBD1	TRBJ2-1	CASGSPGQGAYNEQFF	TGTGCCAGCGGTTCACCGGGACAGGGCGCCTACAATGAGCAGTTCTTC
TRBV29-1	.	.	TRBJ2-5	CSVPRGGAFQETQYF	TGCAGCGTCCCAAGGGGAGGTGCGTTCCAAGAGACCCAGTACTTC
TRBV2	.	TRBD1	TRBJ1-2	CASSLTGGTGYTF	TGTGCCAGCAGTCTCACAGGGGGCACGGGCTACACCTTC
TRBV9	.	.	TRBJ2-1	CASSDTGTEFSGPYNEQFF	TGTGCCAGCAGTGACACCGGGACGGAGTTTAGCGGTCCCTACAATGAGCAGTTCTTC
TRBV6-2/TRBV6-3	.	.	TRBJ2-1	CASSYVGEPYNEQFF	TGTGCCAGCAGTTACGTGGGGGAGCCCTACAATGAGCAGTTCTTC
TRBV28	.	TRBD2	TRBJ2-7	CATGGERGRNEQYF	TGTGCCACCGGGGGAGAGCGGGGGAGGAACGAGCAGTACTTC
TRBV14	.	.	TRBJ2-3	CASSELGGPTDTQYF	TGTGCCAGCAGCGAACTGGGGGGGCCTACAGATACGCAGTATTTT
TRBV2	.	TRBD2	TRBJ2-3	CASTGLAGEVTDTQYF	TGTGCCAGCACCGGACTAGCGGGAGAGGTAACAGATACGCAGTATTTT
TRBV7-2	.	.	TRBJ2-1	CASSSLTYNEQFF	TGTGCCAGCAGCTCACTTACTTACAATGAGCAGTTCTTC
TRBV11-2	.	.	TRBJ1-1	CASSLARTTEAFF	TGTGCCAGCAGCTTAGCCCGAACCACTGAAGCTTTCTTT
TRBV7-2	.	.	TRBJ2-7	CASSPRDGTYEQYF	TGTGCCAGCAGCCCTCGGGACGGAACCTACGAGCAGTACTTC
TRBV10-3	.	.	TRBJ2-1	CAISESGGSYNEQFF	TGTGCCATCAGTGAGTCAGGGGGCTCCTACAATGAGCAGTTCTTC
TRBV11-3	.	.	TRBJ1-1	CASSGKGGRSEAFF	TGTGCCAGCAGTGGGAAAGGGGGGAGGTCTGAAGCTTTCTTT
TRBV18	.	TRBD1	TRBJ2-1	CASSPDRVNREQFF	TGTGCCAGCTCGCCCGACAGGGTAAATCGTGAGCAGTTCTTC
TRBV28	few	TRBD1	TRBJ1-4	CASRPQGAKEKLFF	TGTGCCAGCAGGCCACAGGGGGCAAAGGAAAAACTGTTTTTT
TRBV28	few	TRBD2	TRBJ2-1	CASSLPLAGQFF	TGTGCCAGCAGTTTACCCCTAGCGGGTCAGTTCTTC
TRBV13	.	.	TRBJ1-3	CASSLVSRMGNTIYF	TGTGCCAGCAGCTTAGTAAGCCGGATGGGAAACACCATATATTTT
TRBV25-1	.	TRBD2	TRBJ2-7	CASSVAGGSEQYF	TGTGCCAGCAGTGTCGCGGGGGGATCCGAGCAGTACTTC
TRBV7-3	.	TRBD1	TRBJ2-2	CASSLSGTANTGELFF	TGTGCCAGCAGCTTGTCCGGGACAGCGAACACCGGGGAGCTGTTTTTT
TRBV7-2	.	.	TRBJ2-3	CASSLGVAENTDTQYF	TGTGCCAGCAGCTTAGGGGTAGCGGAGAACACAGATACGCAGTATTTT
TRBV20-1	.	.	TRBJ1-1	CSASNIEAFF	TGCAGTGCTAGTAACATAGAAGCTTTCTTT
TRBV18	.	.	TRBJ1-2	CASSPLEGTHAGYTF	TGTGCCAGCTCACCCCTGGAAGGGACCCATGCTGGCTACACCTTC
TRBV7-2	.	.	TRBJ2-3	CASSPTADTQYF	TGTGCCAGCAGCCCCACCGCAGATACGCAGTATTTT
TRBV6-5	.	.	TRBJ2-2	CASSLAGNTGELFF	TGTGCCAGCAGTCTGGCCGGCAACACCGGGGAGCTGTTTTTT
TRBV2	.	TRBD1	TRBJ1-4	CASTPGQGHEKLFF	TGTGCCAGCACTCCGGGACAGGGTCATGAAAAACTGTTTTTT
TRBV6-1	.	.	TRBJ1-1	CASSERARDPFEAFF	TGTGCCAGCAGTGAAAGGGCCAGGGACCCGTTTGAAGCTTTCTTT
TRBV6-5	.	TRBD1	TRBJ1-1	CASSYGTGMITFF	TGTGCCAGCAGTTACGGGACAGGAATGATTACTTTCTTT
TRBV7-2	many	.	TRBJ2-7	CASSPDPLYEQYF	TGTGCCAGCAGCCCCGACCCCCTCTACGAGCAGTACTTC
TRBV6-6	.	TRBD1	TRBJ1-5	CASSSPTGVGNQPQHF	TGTGCCAGCAGTTCCCCGACAGGGGTTGGAAATCAGCCCCAGCATTTT
TRBV28	.	.	TRBJ2-1	CASSLPERNEQFF	TGTGCCAGCAGTCTGCCGGAAAGGAATGAGCAGTTCTTC
TRBV19	once	.	TRBJ1-1	CASSIDPGTRAEAFF	TGTGCCAGTAGTATAGATCCGGGGACGAGGGCTGAAGCTTTCTTT
TRBV5-1	.	TRBD1	TRBJ1-2	CASREGQGNGYTF	TGCGCCAGCAGAGAAGGACAGGGTAATGGCTACACCTTC
TRBV6-5	.	.	TRBJ2-2	CASSYQTGIGELFF	TGTGCCAGCAGTTACCAGACCGGGATCGGGGAGCTGTTTTTT
TRBV3-1/TRBV3-2	.	TRBD2	TRBJ2-1	CASSQGPSGGLNEQFF	TGTGCCAGCAGCCAAGGTCCCAGCGGGGGCCTCAATGAGCAGTTCTTC
TRBV10-3	.	.	TRBJ1-2	CAINYEGTDRNGYTF	TGTGCCATCAACTACGAGGGCACCGACAGAAATGGCTACACCTTC
TRBV28	.	.	TRBJ1-5	CASSPGAGVLSNQPQHF	TGTGCCAGCAGTCCCGGGGCGGGGGTACTTAGCAATCAGCCCCAGCATTTT
TRBV5-1	.	TRBD1	TRBJ1-3	CASSLVGQWNTIYF	TGCGCCAGCAGCTTGGTGGGACAGTGGAACACCATATATTTT
TRBV11-3	.	TRBD2	TRBJ2-1	CASSLDSSGSNEQFF	TGTGCCAGCAGCTTAGATTCTAGCGGGAGCAATGAGCAGTTCTTC
TRBV28	.	TRBD1	TRBJ1-3	CASSRQGQAGNTIYF	TGTGCCAGCAGTCGACAGGGCCAGGCTGGAAACACCATATATTTT
TRBV24-1	.	.	TRBJ1-2	CATSDLRGWEMSYTF	TGTGCCACCAGTGATTTGCGGGGTTGGGAGATGAGCTACACCTTC
TRBV28	.	TRBD1	TRBJ2-7	CASSSAGTGWAEQYF	TGTGCCAGCAGTTCAGCCGGGACAGGGTGGGCCGAGCAGTACTTC
TRBV6-5	.	.	TRBJ1-6	CASSFPNSPLHF	TGTGCCAGCAGTTTCCCGAATTCACCCCTCCACTTT
TRBV14	.	.	TRBJ2-7	CASSQDYNNPYEQYF	TGTGCCAGCAGCCAAGATTACAACAATCCCTACGAGCAGTACTTC
TRBV3-1/TRBV3-2	once	TRBD2	TRBJ2-2	CASSQTSGGPGELFF	TGTGCCAGCAGCCAGACTAGCGGGGGGCCCGGGGAGCTGTTTTTT
TRBV7-2	once	.	TRBJ1-5	CASSPGRSQPQHF	TGTGCCAGCAGCCCCGGCAGGAGTCAGCCCCAGCATTTT
TRBV28	.	.	TRBJ2-7	CASSLSFHEQYF	TGTGCCAGCAGTTTATCATTCCACGAGCAGTACTTC
TRBV5-5	once	.	TRBJ1-1	CASSSGPTTGEAFF	TGTGCCAGCAGCTCTGGGCCAACCACCGGTGAAGCTTTCTTT